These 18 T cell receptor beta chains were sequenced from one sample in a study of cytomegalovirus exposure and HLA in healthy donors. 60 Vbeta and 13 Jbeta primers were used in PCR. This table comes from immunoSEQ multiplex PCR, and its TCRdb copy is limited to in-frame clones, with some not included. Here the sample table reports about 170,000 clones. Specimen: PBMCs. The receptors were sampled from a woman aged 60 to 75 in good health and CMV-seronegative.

CDR3 DNA: TGCAGCGCTGGGGGACTAGCGGGGAACACCGGGGAGCTGTTTTTT. This encodes CSAGGLAGNTGELFF. V usage is TRBV29-1 and J usage is TRBJ2-2; the match to TRBD2 covers 12 bases. V lost 7 bases to trimming and J lost 1 base; unmatched junction nucleotides: 4. The CDR3 has 15 residues. Per germline, CDR1 SQVTM and CDR2 ANQGSEA.

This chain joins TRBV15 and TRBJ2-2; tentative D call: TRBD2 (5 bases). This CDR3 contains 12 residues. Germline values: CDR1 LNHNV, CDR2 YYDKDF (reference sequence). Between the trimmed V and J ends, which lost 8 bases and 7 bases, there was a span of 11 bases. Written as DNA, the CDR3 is TGTGCCACCGCGAGAGGGTACGGGGAGCTGTTTTTT. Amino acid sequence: CATARGYGELFF.

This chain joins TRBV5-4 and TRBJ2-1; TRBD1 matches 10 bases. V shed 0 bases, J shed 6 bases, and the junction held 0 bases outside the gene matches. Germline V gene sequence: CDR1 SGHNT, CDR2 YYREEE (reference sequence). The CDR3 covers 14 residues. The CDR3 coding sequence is TGTGCCAGCAGCTTGGGGGACAGGGGCAATGAGCAGTTCTTC. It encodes CASSLGDRGNEQFF.

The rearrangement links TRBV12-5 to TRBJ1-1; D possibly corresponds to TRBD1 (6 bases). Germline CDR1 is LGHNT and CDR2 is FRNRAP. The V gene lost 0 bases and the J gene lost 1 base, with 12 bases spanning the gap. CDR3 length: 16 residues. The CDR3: CASGLVPDRQNTEAFF. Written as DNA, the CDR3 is TGTGCTAGTGGTTTGGTCCCTGACAGGCAGAACACTGAAGCTTTCTTT.

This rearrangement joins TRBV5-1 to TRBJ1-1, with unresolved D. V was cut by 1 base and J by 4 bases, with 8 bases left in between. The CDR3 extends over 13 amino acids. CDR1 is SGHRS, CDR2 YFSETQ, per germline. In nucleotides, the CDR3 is TGCGCCAGCAGCTTGTACGGGAGCACTGAAGCTTTCTTT. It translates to CASSLYGSTEAFF. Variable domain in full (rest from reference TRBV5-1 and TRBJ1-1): KAGVTQTPRYLIKTRGQQVTLSCSPISGHRSVSWYQQTPGQGLQFLFEYFSETQRNKGNFPGRFSGRQFSNSRSEMNVSTLELGDSALYLCASSLYGSTEAFFGQGTRLTVV.

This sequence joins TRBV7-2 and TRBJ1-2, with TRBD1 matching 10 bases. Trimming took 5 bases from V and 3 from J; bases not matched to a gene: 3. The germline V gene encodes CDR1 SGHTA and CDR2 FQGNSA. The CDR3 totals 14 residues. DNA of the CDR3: TGTGCCAGCAGCCAGGACAGGGGGGACTATGGCTACACCTTC. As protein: CASSQDRGDYGYTF. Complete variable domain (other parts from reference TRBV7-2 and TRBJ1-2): GAGVSQSPSNKVTEKGKDVELRCDPISGHTALYWYRQSLGQGLEFLIYFQGNSAPDKSGLPSDRFSAERTGGSVSTLTIQRTQQEDSAVYLCASSQDRGDYGYTFGSGTRLTVV.

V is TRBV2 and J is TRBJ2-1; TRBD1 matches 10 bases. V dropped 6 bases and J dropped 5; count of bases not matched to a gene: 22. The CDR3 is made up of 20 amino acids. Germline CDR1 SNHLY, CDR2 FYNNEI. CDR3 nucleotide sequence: TGTGCCAGCAGCGTCCCGGACAGGGGGACGGGATACCCCCCTGACAATGAGCAGTTCTTC. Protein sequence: CASSVPDRGTGYPPDNEQFF.

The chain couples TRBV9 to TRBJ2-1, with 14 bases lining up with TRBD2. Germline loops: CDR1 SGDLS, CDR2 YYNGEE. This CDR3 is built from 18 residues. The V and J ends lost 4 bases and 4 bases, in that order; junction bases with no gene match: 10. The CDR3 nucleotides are TGTGCCAGCAGCCCAAAGGGGGGACTAGCGGGAGATTACAATGAGCAGTTCTTC. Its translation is CASSPKGGLAGDYNEQFF.

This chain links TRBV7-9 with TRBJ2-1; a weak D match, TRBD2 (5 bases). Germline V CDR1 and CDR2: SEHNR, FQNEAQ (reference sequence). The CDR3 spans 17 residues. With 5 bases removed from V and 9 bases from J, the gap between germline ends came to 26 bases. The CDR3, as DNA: TGTGCCAGCAGCGATTATAAGAATACGAGGGCCCCGGGTGAGCAGTTCTTC. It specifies CASSDYKNTRAPGEQFF.

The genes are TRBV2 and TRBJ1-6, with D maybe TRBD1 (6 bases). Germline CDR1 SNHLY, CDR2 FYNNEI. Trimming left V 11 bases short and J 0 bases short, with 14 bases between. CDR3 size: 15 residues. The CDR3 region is CAGRGGSSYNSPLHF. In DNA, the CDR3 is TGTGCCGGAAGGGGGGGAAGCTCCTATAATTCACCCCTCCACTTT.

The CDR3 loop reads CASWGIGELFF. As DNA, the CDR3 is TGTGCCAGCTGGGGCATCGGGGAGCTGTTTTTT. The gene calls are TRBV27 and TRBJ2-2, with TRBD1 as a possible D gene (5 bases). Germline lookup yields CDR1 MNHEY and CDR2 SMNVEV (reference sequence). CDR3 length: 11 residues. V was pared by 8 bases and J by 7 bases, with 8 bases between.

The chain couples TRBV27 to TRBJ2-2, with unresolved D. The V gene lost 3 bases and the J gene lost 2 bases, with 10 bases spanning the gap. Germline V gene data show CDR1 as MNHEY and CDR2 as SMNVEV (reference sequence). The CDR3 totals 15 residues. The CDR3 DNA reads TGTGCCAGCAGTTTTGGCAGGCCTAACACCGGGGAGCTGTTTTTT. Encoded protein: CASSFGRPNTGELFF.

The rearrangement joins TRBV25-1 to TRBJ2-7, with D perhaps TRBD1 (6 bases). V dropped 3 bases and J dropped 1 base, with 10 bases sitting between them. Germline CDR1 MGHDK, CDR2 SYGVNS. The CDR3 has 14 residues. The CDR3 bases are TGTGCCAGCAGTGACCAGGGGCTATCCTACGAGCAGTACTTC. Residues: CASSDQGLSYEQYF.

The CDR3 DNA sequence: TGCGCCAGCAGCTGGGACAGTACAGATACGCAGTATTTT. Residues: CASSWDSTDTQYF. The rearrangement joins TRBV5-1 to TRBJ2-3, with 7 bases that match TRBD1. Germline lookup yields CDR1 SGHRS and CDR2 YFSETQ. Trimming took 3 bases from V and 3 from J; bases not matched to a gene: 1. This CDR3 spans 13 amino acids.

The CDR3 reads CASSEVPNRAYEQYF. The CDR3 DNA is TGTGCCAGCAGTGAAGTGCCAAATAGAGCCTACGAGCAGTACTTC. The chain has TRBV2 and TRBJ2-7; no firm D call. Germline CDR1 and CDR2: SNHLY and FYNNEI. This CDR3 comprises 15 residues. Trimming removed 1 base at V and 2 bases at J, with 12 bases between.

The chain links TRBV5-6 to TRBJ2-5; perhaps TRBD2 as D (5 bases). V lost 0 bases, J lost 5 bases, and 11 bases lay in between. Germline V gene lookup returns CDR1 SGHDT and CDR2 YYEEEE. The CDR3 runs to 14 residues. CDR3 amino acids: CASSLAPGGETQYF. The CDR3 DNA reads TGTGCCAGCAGCTTGGCCCCAGGCGGGGAGACCCAGTACTTC.

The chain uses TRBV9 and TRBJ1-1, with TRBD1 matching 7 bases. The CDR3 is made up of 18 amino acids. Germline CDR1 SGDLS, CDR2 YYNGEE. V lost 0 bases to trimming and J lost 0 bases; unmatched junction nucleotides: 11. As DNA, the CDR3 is TGTGCCAGCAGCGTAGTGGGGGACAGTCCTATCTTGAACACTGAAGCTTTCTTT. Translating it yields CASSVVGDSPILNTEAFF.

As DNA, the CDR3 is TGTGCCAGCAGCTTTCAACAGGGGATCACTGAAGCTTTCTTT. Its protein product is CASSFQQGITEAFF. J is TRBJ1-1 and V is TRBV11-2, with 7 bases lining up with TRBD1. V gave up 3 bases and J gave up 4 bases; unmatched junction bases: 5. Germline V gene sequence: CDR1 SGHAT, CDR2 FQNNGV. The CDR3 has 14 residues.